A single sample is the source of the 30 T cell receptor beta chains below, sequenced in a study of T cell responses to AZD1222 COVID-19 vaccine. TCRdb's table, derived via immunoSEQ multiplex PCR, lists solely in-frame clones and lacks some. The table has 100,000 to 120,000 clones, about 87% seen once. Specimen: peripheral blood, collected 28 days after the second AZD1222 dose. The source is an adult who received the AZD1222 COVID-19 vaccine.

The rearrangement links TRBV19 to TRBJ2-1; 10 bases align to TRBD2. Germline CDR1 is LNHDA and CDR2 is SQIVND (reference sequence). Unmatched junction bases numbered 11, after V lost 7 bases and J lost 8 bases. The CDR3 has 15 residues. This chain's CDR3 is CASNGASGSPHEQFF. In nucleotides, the CDR3 is TGTGCCAGTAACGGGGCTAGCGGGAGTCCCCATGAGCAGTTCTTC.

This chain uses TRBV13 with TRBJ2-7, with 7 positions matching TRBD2. CDR1 PRHDT and CDR2 FYEKMQ come from the germline V gene (reference sequence). Trimming at V came to 4 bases and at J to 0 bases, leaving 6 bases not matched to a gene. This CDR3 comprises 15 residues. The CDR3 nucleotides are TGTGCCAGCAGCTCAGCGGGGCGCTTCTCCTACGAGCAGTACTTC. Protein sequence: CASSSAGRFSYEQYF.

The genes are TRBV19 and TRBJ2-7, with 12 bases fitting TRBD2. Germline assignment: CDR1 LNHDA and CDR2 SQIVND (reference sequence). Losses at the gene ends were 6 bases for V and 4 bases for J; bases not matched to a gene: 10. The CDR3 covers 16 residues. CDR3 in DNA: TGTGCCAGTAGCGGACTAGCGGGAAGGCCAGGGTACGAGCAGTACTTC. Protein sequence: CASSGLAGRPGYEQYF.

The chain couples TRBV29-1 to TRBJ1-1, with D tentatively TRBD1 (5 bases). V lost 5 bases and J lost 6, with 13 bases in between. Germline lookup yields CDR1 SQVTM and CDR2 ANQGSEA. The CDR3 totals 12 residues. The CDR3 DNA sequence: TGCAGCGTTCGGGACCCTTTGGCTGAAGCTTTCTTT. Residues: CSVRDPLAEAFF.

The chain couples TRBV10-2 to TRBJ2-3, with 9 bases aligning to TRBD2. This CDR3 spans 14 amino acids. The germline gives CDR1 WSHSY, CDR2 SAAADI. Germline trimming cut 8 bases from V and 5 bases from J; bases unmatched to any gene: 8. The CDR3 spells CASGIAGDKDTQYF. In nucleotides, the CDR3 is TGCGCCAGCGGCATAGCGGGAGACAAAGATACGCAGTATTTT.

This chain links TRBV19 with TRBJ1-6, with D unresolved. The V and J ends lost 10 bases and 5 bases respectively, with 15 bases between them. This CDR3 has 14 residues. Germline V gene lookup returns CDR1 LNHDA and CDR2 SQIVND (reference sequence). CDR3 sequence reads: CATTSGGNNSPLHF. The CDR3 DNA reads as TGTGCCACCACCTCAGGCGGCAATAATTCACCCCTCCACTTT.

CDR3 in DNA: TGTGCCAGCAGCTTAGCTGAAGGCGCTGAAGCTTTCTTT. This sequence encodes CASSLAEGAEAFF. This sequence joins TRBV11-1 and TRBJ1-1; D unclear. In germline, CDR1 is SGHAT, CDR2 FQDESV (reference sequence). The CDR3 totals 13 residues. V was shortened by 0 bases and J by 6 bases, with 8 bases between the two germline ends.

The genes are TRBV7-9 and TRBJ1-3, with no clear D. Germline V gene data show CDR1 as SEHNR and CDR2 as FQNEAQ (reference sequence). The CDR3 has 14 amino acids. Deletions cut 0 bases from V and 4 bases from J, with 7 bases between. The CDR3 DNA follows: TGTGCCAGCAGCTTAGCCTATTCAGGAAACACCATATATTTT. It yields the protein CASSLAYSGNTIYF.

As for this clone: Within the sample, other DNA sequences also encode this same CDR3. The genes are TRBV5-5 and TRBJ1-2, with D possibly TRBD1 on 5 matching bases. Trimming stripped 0 bases from V and 0 bases from J, with 9 bases between. CDR1 is SGHKS, CDR2 YYEKEE, per germline (reference sequence). This CDR3 is built from 15 residues. CDR3 sequence (DNA): TGTGCCAGCAGCTTGGCGCCGGGACCTAACTATGGCTACACCTTC. Amino acid sequence: CASSLAPGPNYGYTF.

CDR3 loop: CATSLRDSGVFTEQFF. The CDR3 nucleotides are TGTGCCACCAGTCTGAGGGACAGCGGGGTCTTTACGGAGCAGTTCTTC. The genes are TRBV24-1 and TRBJ2-1; D possibly uses TRBD1 or TRBD2 (7 bases each). V lost 6 bases to trimming and J lost 10 bases, with 24 bases between them. The CDR3 has 16 amino acids. Germline values: CDR1 KGHDR, CDR2 SFDVKD.

CDR3 nucleotides: TGTGCCAGCAGCGAGTGGGGACAGGGGGCAGGTGAAAAACTGTTTTTT. Its protein product is CASSEWGQGAGEKLFF. This sequence joins TRBV9 and TRBJ1-4, with 12 bases aligning to TRBD1. The CDR3 spans 16 residues. The trim removed 3 bases at V and 7 bases at J, leaving 7 bases unmatched. Germline lookup yields CDR1 SGDLS and CDR2 YYNGEE.

A word on this clone: Sequence at one end of the junction differs from germline and may be a read error. Different DNA sequences within this sample yield the same CDR3. The rearrangement links TRBV30 to TRBJ2-1; D unclear. From germline, CDR1 is GTSNPN and CDR2 SVGIG (reference sequence). The CDR3 consists of 12 residues. The CDR3 coding sequence is TGTGCCTGGAGTCTCCCGTACAAGGAGCAGTTCTTC. Protein: CAWSLPYKEQFF.

The V call is TRBV18, the J call TRBJ2-3; 10 bases fit TRBD1. The CDR3 loop spans 17 amino acids. CDR1 and CDR2 (germline): KGHSH, LQKENI. The V gene end was trimmed by 2 bases and the J gene end by 3 bases; junction bases not matched to a gene: 8. The CDR3 loop is CASSPSSGQGHTDTQYF. In DNA, the CDR3 is TGTGCCAGCTCACCAAGTTCGGGACAGGGGCATACAGATACGCAGTATTTT.

The CDR3 DNA sequence: TGCGCCAGCAGCCCTGGGTTGACAAGCGGGAGGAGCGGAGATACGCAGTATTTT. Translation: CASSPGLTSGRSGDTQYF. The V and J genes are TRBV5-1 and TRBJ2-3; TRBD2 matches at 9 bases. V lost 4 bases, J lost 5 bases, and 17 bases stayed unmatched. This CDR3 is 18 amino acids long. Per germline, CDR1 SGHRS and CDR2 YFSETQ.

This rearrangement joins TRBV28 to TRBJ2-7; D may correspond to TRBD1 or TRBD2 (7 bases each). CDR3 size: 16 residues. CDR1 is MDHEN and CDR2 is SYDVKM in the germline V gene. V shed 4 bases and J shed 0 bases, with 16 bases lying between them. The CDR3 nucleotides read TGTGCCAGCAGTTCAGAGGGGGGGACAGCCTCCTACGAGCAGTACTTC. Translation gives CASSSEGGTASYEQYF.

The genes are TRBV6-5 and TRBJ1-5, with D uncertain. The length of the CDR3 is 12 residues. In germline, CDR1 is MNHEY, CDR2 SVGAGI. The germline V and J ends were trimmed by 6 bases and 9 bases, with 12 bases remaining between them. The CDR3 loop reads CASSAGLRPQHF. The CDR3 DNA sequence: TGTGCCAGCAGCGCAGGACTACGGCCCCAGCATTTT.

As for this clone: Other DNA sequences of this sample code for an identical CDR3. This chain joins TRBV18 and TRBJ2-5; D is undetermined. The CDR3 loop spans 12 amino acids. V was clipped by 6 bases and J by 5 bases, with 10 bases between them. Germline CDR1 KGHSH, CDR2 LQKENI. CDR3 in amino acids: CASSPRRETQYF. The CDR3 region has the DNA TGTGCCAGCTCCCCGAGGCGGGAGACCCAGTACTTC.

The table lists this clone with a count of one. The gene calls are TRBV5-1 and TRBJ2-5; maybe TRBD1 (5 bases). Germline lookup yields CDR1 SGHRS and CDR2 YFSETQ. V was trimmed by 7 bases and J by 3 bases, leaving 19 bases between them. CDR3 length: 15 amino acids. The CDR3 loop reads CASGEQARAKETQYF. For the CDR3, the DNA is TGCGCCAGCGGGGAACAGGCCCGGGCGAAAGAGACCCAGTACTTC.

The chain joins TRBV6-1 to TRBJ2-3; D may be TRBD2 (6 bases). This CDR3 is 14 amino acids long. CDR1 and CDR2 (germline): MNHNS, SASEGT. The V gene lost 3 bases and the J gene lost 1 base, with 8 bases spanning the gap. CDR3 amino acids: CASSDGGGTDTQYF. As DNA, the CDR3 is TGTGCCAGCAGTGACGGAGGGGGCACAGATACGCAGTATTTT.

CDR3 protein: CASSWGRGQHEQYF. CDR3 coding DNA: TGTGCCAGCAGCTGGGGACGGGGGCAACACGAGCAGTACTTC. The J gene is TRBJ2-7, the V gene TRBV3-1 (or the pseudogene TRBV3-2), with D perhaps being TRBD1 or TRBD2 (6 bases each). The CDR3 is made up of 14 amino acids. V lost 5 bases and J 5 bases, leaving 16 bases between the germline ends. The germline V gene has CDR1 LGHDT and CDR2 YNNKEL (reference sequence).

J is TRBJ2-7 and V is TRBV3-1 (or the pseudogene TRBV3-2); D is unresolved. The V gene's germline CDR1 is LGHDT and CDR2 YNNKEL (reference sequence). The CDR3 is 15 residues long. V gave up 1 base and J gave up 0 bases, with 10 bases separating them. This chain's CDR3 is CASSQGPASSYEQYF. The CDR3 DNA reads TGTGCCAGCAGCCAAGGTCCGGCAAGCTCCTACGAGCAGTACTTC.

This clone was found once. V and J are TRBV27 and TRBJ2-1, with D perhaps TRBD2 (6 bases). V lost 6 bases and J lost 9, with 15 bases in between. The length of the CDR3 is 13 residues. Germline loops: CDR1 MNHEY, CDR2 SMNVEV (reference sequence). Here the CDR3 reads CASSPGLPGEQFF. CDR3 nucleotide sequence: TGTGCCAGCAGCCCGGGACTCCCCGGTGAGCAGTTCTTC.

The chain recombines TRBV28 with TRBJ1-5; the D gene is possibly TRBD1 (5 bases). The CDR3 totals 15 residues. Germline CDR1 reads MDHEN; CDR2 reads SYDVKM. Trimming pared 7 bases from V and 3 bases from J, leaving 16 bases between. CDR3 bases: TGTGCCAGCACCTTCCAAGGGGAGGACAATCAGCCCCAGCATTTT. Translating it yields CASTFQGEDNQPQHF.

In its sample, this clone was seen once. This chain connects TRBV19 to TRBJ2-5; D is undetermined. CDR1 and CDR2 (germline): LNHDA, SQIVND (reference sequence). This CDR3 region has 14 residues. Deletions cut 3 bases from V and 0 bases from J, with 8 bases between. Written as DNA, the CDR3 is TGTGCCAGTAGTATCGCAGGCGACCAAGAGACCCAGTACTTC. Translation gives CASSIAGDQETQYF. Using reference TRBV19 and TRBJ2-5 for the parts outside the CDR3, the full variable domain is DGGITQSPKYLFRKEGQNVTLSCEQNLNHDAMYWYRQDPGQGLRLIYYSQIVNDFQKGDIAEGYSVSREKKESFPLTVTSAQKNPTAFYLCASSIAGDQETQYFGPGTRLLVL.

The rearrangement links TRBV5-1 to TRBJ2-7; the match to TRBD2 covers 14 bases. Per the germline V gene, CDR1 is SGHRS and CDR2 is YFSETQ. The CDR3 runs 16 residues. Losses at the gene ends were 2 bases for V and 5 bases for J; bases not matched to a gene: 6. The CDR3 region has the DNA TGCGCCAGCAGCTTAGGGACTAGCGGGAGCAGCAACGAGCAGTACTTC. The encoded protein is CASSLGTSGSSNEQYF.

This chain joins TRBV5-1 and TRBJ2-7, with 10 bases fitting TRBD1. The CDR3 runs 16 residues. CDR1 is SGHRS and CDR2 is YFSETQ in the germline V gene. V shed 4 bases, J shed 2 bases, and the junction held 9 bases outside the gene matches. The CDR3 loop reads CASSLIPGQGTYEQYF. As DNA, the CDR3 is TGCGCCAGCAGCCTCATACCGGGACAGGGGACCTACGAGCAGTACTTC.

CDR3 amino acids: CASSPRIEAFF. CDR3 nucleotide sequence: TGTGCCAGCAGTCCAAGGATTGAAGCTTTCTTT. This chain connects TRBV6-5 to TRBJ1-1; D unclear. Germline loops: CDR1 MNHEY, CDR2 SVGAGI. CDR3 length equals 11 residues. The V end lost 5 bases, the J end lost 7 bases, and 8 bases lay between the germline ends.

V and J are TRBV5-1 and TRBJ1-1; D not resolved. The CDR3 is 13 amino acids. The germline V gene encodes CDR1 SGHRS and CDR2 YFSETQ. The V and J ends lost 0 bases and 10 bases respectively, with 13 bases between them. CDR3 residues: CASSLGGPTGAFF. CDR3 DNA: TGCGCCAGCAGCTTGGGAGGGCCCACCGGAGCTTTCTTT. Filled out from reference TRBV5-1 and TRBJ1-1, the complete variable domain reads KAGVTQTPRYLIKTRGQQVTLSCSPISGHRSVSWYQQTPGQGLQFLFEYFSETQRNKGNFPGRFSGRQFSNSRSEMNVSTLELGDSALYLCASSLGGPTGAFFGQGTRLTVV.

The chain has TRBV27 and TRBJ2-1; 9 bases fit TRBD2. V shed 0 bases, J shed 9 bases, and the junction held 6 bases outside the gene matches. Germline CDR1 MNHEY, CDR2 SMNVEV (reference sequence). The CDR3 has 15 amino acids. The CDR3 DNA reads TGTGCCAGCAGTTTATCTAGCGGGAGTGCGTTTGAGCAGTTCTTC. Residues: CASSLSSGSAFEQFF.

The V call is TRBV27, the J call TRBJ2-3; no reliable D call. CDR3 size: 13 residues. Trimming removed 7 bases at V and 2 bases at J, with 10 bases between. Germline V gene sequence: CDR1 MNHEY, CDR2 SMNVEV (reference sequence). The CDR3 nucleotides read TGTGCCAGCAATGACCTAGACACAGATACGCAGTATTTT. It encodes CASNDLDTDTQYF.